A single sample gave rise to the 5 T cell receptor beta chains below, sequenced in a study of glioma-infiltrating T cells after dendritic cell vaccination. Method: immunoSEQ multiplex PCR; TCRdb's copy keeps in-frame clones and lacks some. The sample records fewer than 85,000 clones, approximately 81% being singletons. This sample comprised blood, obtained before dendritic cell vaccination. These receptor sequences come from a human donor with glioblastoma.

The chain joins TRBV5-1 to TRBJ1-6; D is perhaps TRBD1 (6 bases). The CDR3 is made up of 15 amino acids. Germline-derived CDR1 and CDR2 are SGHRS and YFSETQ. V shed 3 bases and J shed 7 bases, with 14 bases lying between them. Written as DNA, the CDR3 is TGCGCCAGCAGCTCACAGGGTTCATCGAATTCACCCCTCCACTTT. Translation: CASSSQGSSNSPLHF.

This sequence joins TRBV5-4 and TRBJ2-3; 9 bases are shared with TRBD2. This CDR3 contains 16 residues. Germline V gene data show CDR1 as SGHNT and CDR2 as YYREEE (reference sequence). J was trimmed by 4 bases and V by 1 base; bases with no gene match: 7. The CDR3: CASSLRAGGGPDTQYF. The CDR3 coding sequence is TGTGCCAGCAGCTTGCGGGCGGGGGGGGGACCAGATACGCAGTATTTT.

V and J are TRBV7-9 and TRBJ2-1; 9 bases align to TRBD2. With V trimmed by 5 bases and J by 7 bases, 18 bases remained unmatched. The CDR3 runs to 18 residues. Germline V gives CDR1 SEHNR, CDR2 FQNEAQ (reference sequence). This CDR3 is CASSVPRRGRGGRNEQFF. In DNA, the CDR3 is TGTGCCAGCAGCGTTCCCAGACGGGGGCGGGGGGGTCGTAATGAGCAGTTCTTC.

This clone was seen a few times. The V call is TRBV10-3, the J call TRBJ1-2; no firm D call. Trimming removed 3 bases from V and 4 bases from J, with 15 bases in between. The CDR3 totals 15 residues. Germline V CDR1 and CDR2: ENHRY, SYGVKD. The CDR3 is CAISDSKLSFYGYTF. DNA of the CDR3: TGTGCCATCAGTGACTCAAAATTGAGCTTCTATGGCTACACCTTC.

This chain links TRBV4-3 with TRBJ1-4; 9 nucleotides line up with TRBD1. This CDR3 is built from 15 residues. The V gene's germline CDR1 is LGHNA and CDR2 YSLEER. Trimming cost V 4 bases and J 6 bases; bases outside gene matches: 6. The CDR3: CASSLGDRADEKLFF. Written as DNA, the CDR3 is TGCGCCAGCAGCCTCGGGGACAGGGCGGATGAAAAACTGTTTTTT.